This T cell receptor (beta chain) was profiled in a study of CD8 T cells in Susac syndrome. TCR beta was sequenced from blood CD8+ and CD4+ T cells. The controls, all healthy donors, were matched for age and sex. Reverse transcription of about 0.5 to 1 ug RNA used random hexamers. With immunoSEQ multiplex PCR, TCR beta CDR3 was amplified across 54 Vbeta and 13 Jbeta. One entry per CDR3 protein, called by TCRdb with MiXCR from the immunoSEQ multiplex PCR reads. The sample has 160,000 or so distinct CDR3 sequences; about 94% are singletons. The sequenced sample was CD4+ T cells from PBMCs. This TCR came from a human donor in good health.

CDR3 amino acids: CASTTNGGNGYTF. Written as DNA, the CDR3 is TGTGCCAGCACCACAAATGGTGGAAATGGCTACACCTTC. The rearrangement links TRBV6-1 to TRBJ1-2; D unresolved. V was trimmed by 7 bases and J by 6 bases, leaving 15 bases between them. Germline loops: CDR1 MNHNS, CDR2 SASEGT. The CDR3 runs to 13 residues.